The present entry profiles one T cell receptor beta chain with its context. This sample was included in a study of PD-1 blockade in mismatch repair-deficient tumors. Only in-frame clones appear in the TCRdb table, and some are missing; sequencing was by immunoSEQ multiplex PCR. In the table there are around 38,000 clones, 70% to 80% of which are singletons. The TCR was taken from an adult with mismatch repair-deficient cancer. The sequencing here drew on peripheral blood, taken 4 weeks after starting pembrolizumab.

Here the CDR3 DNA reads TGTGCCATCAGTGAGTCCTTGGTGGGTCCGGCCCAGTACTTC. Amino acid sequence: CAISESLVGPAQYF. The chain joins TRBV10-3 to TRBJ2-5; no clear D gene. There are 14 residues in the CDR3. Germline V gives CDR1 ENHRY, CDR2 SYGVKD. Trimming removed 0 bases at V and 9 bases at J, with 14 bases between.